The 18 T cell receptor beta chains below come from one sample, sequenced in a study of tumor T cells in aggressive B-cell lymphoma. The method was immunoSEQ multiplex PCR; TCRdb's version includes in-frame clones alone and lacks a portion of them. Of approximately 6,600 clones detected, roughly 87% appear once; the ten largest clones hold less than 4%. Sequences were obtained from tumor tissue. The receptor source for this set is an adult with diffuse large B cell lymphoma. Some clones in this sample may be carry-over from other donors' samples.

Concerning this clone: The junction departs from germline at one end; a sequencing error may be responsible. The rearrangement uses TRBV30 and TRBJ2-1; no clear D gene. The CDR3 has 15 residues. In germline, CDR1 is GTSNPN, CDR2 SVGIG (reference sequence). The CDR3 here is CVWSYSLSSYNEQFF. CDR3 nucleotides: TGTGTCTGGAGTTACAGCTTGAGCTCCTACAATGAGCAGTTCTTC.

A remark on this clone: The junction differs from germline at one of its ends, possibly a read error. V gene TRBV29-1 combines with J gene TRBJ2-7; 8 nucleotides agree with TRBD2. The CDR3 spans 14 residues. Germline CDR1 is SQVTM and CDR2 is ANQGSEA. This chain's CDR3 is CSVKELAASYEQYF. The CDR3 bases are TGCAGCGTTAAAGAACTAGCGGCTTCCTACGAGCAGTACTTC.

The chain has TRBV28 and TRBJ2-5; tentatively, D is TRBD1 (6 bases). The CDR3 runs to 13 residues. Germline V gives CDR1 MDHEN, CDR2 SYDVKM. V was shortened by 5 bases and J by 5 bases, with 12 bases between the two germline ends. The CDR3 sequence is CASSPQGLETQYF. For the CDR3, the DNA is TGTGCCAGCAGTCCACAGGGTCTCGAGACCCAGTACTTC.

The chain carries TRBV9 and TRBJ2-7, with 8 bases fitting TRBD2. CDR1 SGDLS and CDR2 YYNGEE come from the germline V gene. This CDR3 region has 15 residues. The J segment lost 3 bases and the V segment lost 0 bases, leaving 5 bases of the junction unmatched. CDR3: CASSVGGAGGYEQYF. Here the CDR3 DNA reads TGTGCCAGCAGCGTAGGGGGGGCGGGAGGCTACGAGCAGTACTTC.

This chain uses TRBV30 with TRBJ1-1, with 7 nucleotides matching TRBD1. The CDR3 has 12 amino acids. V lost 2 bases, J lost 4 bases, and 1 base stayed unmatched. CDR1 and CDR2 (germline): GTSNPN, SVGIG (reference sequence). CDR3 loop: CAWSRQGTEAFF. The CDR3 DNA follows: TGTGCCTGGAGTCGACAGGGCACTGAAGCTTTCTTT.

The V and J genes are TRBV21-1 and TRBJ2-7; TRBD2, as called in the table, went unchecked against the DNA. TRBV21-1 is shown as a pseudogene. There are 18 residues in the CDR3. The DNA for the CDR3 is TGTGCCAGCAGCAAAGCTATCGCGACTAGCGGGAGTATATACGAGCAGTACTTC. The encoded protein is CASSKAIATSGSIYEQYF.

CDR3 sequence (DNA): TGTGCCAGCAGCTTAACAGTGATGAACACTGAAGCTTTCTTT. It encodes CASSLTVMNTEAFF. The chain links TRBV5-8 to TRBJ1-1; D not resolved. Looked up from germline, CDR1 is SGHTS and CDR2 is YDEGEE. V was trimmed by 2 bases and J by 0 bases, leaving 8 bases between them. The CDR3 consists of 14 residues.

This rearrangement joins TRBV5-5 to TRBJ1-1; D not resolved. From germline, CDR1 is SGHKS and CDR2 YYEKEE (reference sequence). This CDR3 contains 14 residues. V shed 0 bases and J shed 1 base, with 7 bases lying between them. The CDR3 loop is CASSLAGENTEAFF. The CDR3 DNA follows: TGTGCCAGCAGCTTGGCTGGAGAGAACACTGAAGCTTTCTTT.

This chain links TRBV28 with TRBJ2-3, with a possible D match to TRBD2 (6 bases). Trimming cost V 2 bases and J 8 bases, with 17 bases left between them. The CDR3 is made up of 15 amino acids. CDR1 and CDR2 from the germline V gene are MDHEN and SYDVKM. CDR3 nucleotide sequence: TGTGCCAGCAGTTTACCTGGGGGGTCGCCCGTTACGCAGTATTTT. Translated: CASSLPGGSPVTQYF.

The gene calls are TRBV27 and TRBJ1-2; maybe TRBD1 (5 bases). The V gene's germline CDR1 is MNHEY and CDR2 SMNVEV (reference sequence). V was trimmed by 0 bases and J by 1 base, leaving 15 bases between them. This CDR3 region has 17 residues. CDR3 coding DNA: TGTGCCAGCAGTTTATCTCCCCCGATAGGGGTTAACTATGGCTACACCTTC. Protein product: CASSLSPPIGVNYGYTF.

Only a few counts were recorded for this clone. The rearrangement uses TRBV5-1 and TRBJ2-7; D possibly corresponds to TRBD1 (6 bases). Germline CDR1 SGHRS, CDR2 YFSETQ. Trimming pared 1 base from V and 6 bases from J, leaving 8 bases between. This CDR3 is 12 amino acids long. The CDR3 protein is CASSLTGPEQYF. CDR3 in DNA: TGCGCCAGCAGCTTGACAGGGCCCGAGCAGTACTTC.

The chain carries TRBV7-9 and TRBJ2-3, with TRBD2 as a possible D gene (6 bases). V gave up 3 bases and J gave up 4 bases, with 8 bases separating them. In germline, CDR1 is SEHNR, CDR2 FQNEAQ (reference sequence). CDR3 length: 13 residues. CDR3 protein: CASSFSGADTQYF. The DNA of the CDR3 is TGTGCCAGCAGCTTTTCGGGGGCAGATACGCAGTATTTT.

This rearrangement joins TRBV28 to TRBJ1-1; possible D gene TRBD1, 5 bases. The CDR3 consists of 15 residues. Germline V lookup: CDR1 MDHEN, CDR2 SYDVKM. Trimming cost V 4 bases and J 3 bases, with 15 bases left between them. CDR3 bases: TGTGCCAGCAGTTCGCGATCGGGGGATGACACTGAAGCTTTCTTT. Translated, it gives CASSSRSGDDTEAFF.

The chain carries TRBV5-4 and TRBJ2-2, with D unresolved. CDR1 SGHNT and CDR2 YYREEE come from the germline V gene (reference sequence). With 1 base removed from V and 6 bases from J, the gap between germline ends came to 13 bases. The CDR3 is made up of 15 amino acids. CDR3 DNA sequence: TGTGCCAGCAGCTTGTCTAGTATGAGGTCCGGGGAGCTGTTTTTT. Its protein is CASSLSSMRSGELFF.

The chain has TRBV19 and TRBJ2-7, with 10 bases matching TRBD1. V was clipped by 5 bases and J by 4 bases; unmatched bases: 8. Germline V CDR1 and CDR2: LNHDA, SQIVND (reference sequence). This CDR3 contains 15 residues. The CDR3 protein is CASSSPGQGSYEQYF. The CDR3 DNA is TGTGCCAGTAGTTCGCCGGGACAGGGGTCGTACGAGCAGTACTTC.

This chain links TRBV10-3 with TRBJ2-5; 7 nucleotides align to TRBD1. The J segment lost 2 bases and the V segment lost 0 bases, leaving 9 bases of the junction unmatched. The CDR3 totals 17 residues. In germline, CDR1 is ENHRY, CDR2 SYGVKD. The CDR3: CAISESITQTGQETQYF. The CDR3 nucleotides read TGTGCCATCAGTGAGTCGATTACCCAGACAGGGCAAGAGACCCAGTACTTC.

This clone was recorded once. V usage is TRBV2 and J usage is TRBJ1-2, with D unresolved. Trimming cost V 11 bases and J 3 bases, with 7 bases left between them. CDR3 length: 10 amino acids. Per the germline V gene, CDR1 is SNHLY and CDR2 is FYNNEI. CDR3 sequence reads: CAGGDYGYTF. In DNA, the CDR3 is TGTGCCGGCGGGGACTATGGCTACACCTTC.

The chain combines TRBV7-2 with TRBJ1-2; D gene ambiguous. V was pared by 4 bases and J by 3 bases, with 9 bases between. CDR1 is SGHTA and CDR2 is FQGNSA in the germline V gene. This CDR3 comprises 13 residues. CDR3 DNA: TGTGCCAGCAGCTCCCTGGGAGACTATGGCTACACCTTC. Protein sequence: CASSSLGDYGYTF. The full variable domain, completed using reference TRBV7-2 and TRBJ1-2, is GAGVSQSPSNKVTEKGKDVELRCDPISGHTALYWYRQSLGQGLEFLIYFQGNSAPDKSGLPSDRFSAERTGGSVSTLTIQRTQQEDSAVYLCASSSLGDYGYTFGSGTRLTVV.